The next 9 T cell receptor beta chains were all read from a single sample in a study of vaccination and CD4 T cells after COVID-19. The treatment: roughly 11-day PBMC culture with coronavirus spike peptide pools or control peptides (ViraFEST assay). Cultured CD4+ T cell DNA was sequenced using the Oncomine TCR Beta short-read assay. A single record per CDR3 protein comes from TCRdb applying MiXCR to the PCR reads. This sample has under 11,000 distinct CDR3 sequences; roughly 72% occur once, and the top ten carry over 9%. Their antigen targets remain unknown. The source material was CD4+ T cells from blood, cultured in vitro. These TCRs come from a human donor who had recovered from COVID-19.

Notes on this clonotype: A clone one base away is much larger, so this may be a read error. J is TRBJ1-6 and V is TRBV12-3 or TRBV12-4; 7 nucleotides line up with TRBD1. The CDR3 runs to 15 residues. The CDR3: CAGSLTTGQARTLHF. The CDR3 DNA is TGTGCCGGCAGCCTAACTACCGGACAGGCTCGCACCCTCCACTTT.

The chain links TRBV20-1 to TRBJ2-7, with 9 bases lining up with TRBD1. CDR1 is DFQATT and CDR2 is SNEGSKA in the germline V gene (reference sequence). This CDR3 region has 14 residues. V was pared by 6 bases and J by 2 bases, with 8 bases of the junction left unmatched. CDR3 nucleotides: TGCAGTGCGCCCCGACAGGGGGTCACCTACGAGCAGTACTTC. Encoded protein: CSAPRQGVTYEQYF.

CDR3 region: CASSTGAHRGLGYAGELFF. The CDR3 region has the DNA TGTGCCAGTAGTACTGGCGCACACAGGGGGCTGGGTTACGCCGGGGAGCTGTTTTTT. The chain employs TRBV19 and TRBJ2-2; TRBD1 agrees at 9 bases. The trim removed 4 bases at V and 6 bases at J, leaving 18 bases unmatched. The CDR3 covers 19 residues. Looked up from germline, CDR1 is LNHDA and CDR2 is SQIVND (reference sequence).

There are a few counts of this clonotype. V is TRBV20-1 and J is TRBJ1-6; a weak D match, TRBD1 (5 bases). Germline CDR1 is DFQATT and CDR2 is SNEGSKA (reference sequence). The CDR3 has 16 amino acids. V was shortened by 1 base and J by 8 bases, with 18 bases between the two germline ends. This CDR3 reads CSARAARGARDSPLHF. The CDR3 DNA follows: TGCAGTGCTAGAGCCGCGAGAGGGGCTCGGGATTCACCCCTCCACTTT.

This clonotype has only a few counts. Here the CDR3 reads CASRHTGDSNQPQHF. The DNA for the CDR3 is TGTGCCAGCAGACATACAGGGGATAGCAATCAGCCCCAGCATTTT. V and J are TRBV12-3 or TRBV12-4 and TRBJ1-5; TRBD1 matches at 7 bases. After removal of 6 bases from V and 0 bases from J, the junction contained 5 bases not matched to a gene. This CDR3 comprises 15 residues.

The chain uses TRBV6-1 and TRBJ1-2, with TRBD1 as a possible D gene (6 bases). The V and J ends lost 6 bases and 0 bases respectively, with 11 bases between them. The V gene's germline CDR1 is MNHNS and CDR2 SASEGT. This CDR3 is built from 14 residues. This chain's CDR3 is CASRQGSTNYGYTF. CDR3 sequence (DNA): TGTGCCAGCAGGCAGGGGTCGACTAACTATGGCTACACCTTC.

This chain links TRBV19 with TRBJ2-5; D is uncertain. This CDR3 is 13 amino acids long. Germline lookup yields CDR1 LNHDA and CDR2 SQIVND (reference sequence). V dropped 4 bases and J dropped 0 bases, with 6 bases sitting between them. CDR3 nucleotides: TGTGCCAGTAGTAGGGCATACCAAGAGACCCAGTACTTC. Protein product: CASSRAYQETQYF.

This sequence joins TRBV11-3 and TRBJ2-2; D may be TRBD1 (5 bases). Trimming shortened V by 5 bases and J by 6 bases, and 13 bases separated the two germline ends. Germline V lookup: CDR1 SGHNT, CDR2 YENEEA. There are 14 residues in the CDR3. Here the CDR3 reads CASSPPGRPGELFF. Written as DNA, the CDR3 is TGTGCCAGCAGCCCTCCAGGGCGGCCCGGGGAGCTGTTTTTT.

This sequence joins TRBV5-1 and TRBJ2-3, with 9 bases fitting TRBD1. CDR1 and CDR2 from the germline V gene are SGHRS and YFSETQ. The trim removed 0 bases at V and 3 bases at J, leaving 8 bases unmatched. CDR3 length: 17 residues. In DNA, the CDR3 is TGCGCCAGCAGCTTGGACGGGACAGGGATTCAGACAGATACGCAGTATTTT. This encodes CASSLDGTGIQTDTQYF.